The 16 T cell receptor beta chains presented below share a single source sample, sequenced in a study of PD-L1 blockade in urothelial cancer. Libraries were prepared by immunoSEQ multiplex PCR; TCRdb keeps only in-frame clonotypes and omits some of them. The sample consists of about 30,000 clones, around 85% of them appearing once. The source was PBMCs, collected around atezolizumab (anti-PD-L1) treatment. The receptors were sampled from a man aged 50 to 60 with urothelial cancer.

J is TRBJ1-5 and V is TRBV5-4; a weak D match, TRBD1 (6 bases). The CDR3 sequence is 18 residues long. Trimming removed 1 base at V and 2 bases at J, with 19 bases between. Germline CDR1 SGHNT, CDR2 YYREEE (reference sequence). CDR3 protein: CASSLNLAGGLGNQPQHF. The CDR3 DNA follows: TGTGCCAGCAGCTTGAATCTCGCGGGGGGCCTAGGCAATCAGCCCCAGCATTTT. The full variable domain, its missing parts supplied by reference TRBV5-4 and TRBJ1-5, is ETGVTQSPTHLIKTRGQQVTLRCSSQSGHNTVSWYQQALGQGPQFIFQYYREEENGRGNFPPRFSGLQFPNYSSELNVNALELDDSALYLCASSLNLAGGLGNQPQHFGDGTRLSIL.

This rearrangement joins TRBV5-1 to TRBJ1-2; weak D call: TRBD1 (6 bases). Trimming pared 6 bases from V and 0 bases from J, leaving 9 bases between. The CDR3 is 13 residues long. Per germline, CDR1 SGHRS and CDR2 YFSETQ. The CDR3 coding sequence is TGCGCCAGCACCGGGACATCTAACTATGGCTACACCTTC. Its protein product is CASTGTSNYGYTF.

The chain links TRBV7-9 to TRBJ2-5; TRBD2 is a possible D gene (5 bases). The V and J ends lost 5 bases and 1 base respectively, with 8 bases between them. CDR3 length: 13 residues. Germline V CDR1 and CDR2: SEHNR, FQNEAQ (reference sequence). CDR3 nucleotides: TGTGCCAGCAGCCTCGGGGTCCAAGAGACCCAGTACTTC. Amino acid sequence: CASSLGVQETQYF. Supplemented by reference TRBV7-9 and TRBJ2-5, the full variable domain reads DTGVSQNPRHKITKRGQNVTFRCDPISEHNRLYWYRQTLGQGPEFLTYFQNEAQLEKSRLLSDRFSAERPKGSFSTLEIQRTEQGDSAMYLCASSLGVQETQYFGPGTRLLVL.

This clone appeared a few times. This sequence joins TRBV4-1 and TRBJ2-1; 7 bases agree with TRBD2. V trimming: 4 bases; J trimming: 10 bases; junction bases outside the gene matches: 13. Germline V gene lookup returns CDR1 MGHRA and CDR2 YSYEKL. CDR3 size: 15 residues. CDR3 residues: CASSPPSGGLREQFF. CDR3 DNA sequence: TGCGCCAGCAGCCCCCCTAGCGGTGGCCTGAGGGAGCAGTTCTTC.

The CDR3: CASSPDPGQPQHF. CDR3 sequence (DNA): TGTGCCAGCAGCCCCGACCCGGGACAGCCCCAGCATTTT. The rearrangement links TRBV6-4 to TRBJ1-5; D gene unclear. The CDR3 consists of 13 residues. Germline V CDR1 and CDR2: MRHNA, SNTAGT. The V end lost 6 bases, the J end lost 7 bases, and 13 bases lay between the germline ends.

Here the CDR3 reads CASSPKWEDTGELFF. CDR3 nucleotides: TGCGCCAGCAGCCCGAAGTGGGAGGACACCGGGGAGCTGTTTTTT. This sequence joins TRBV5-1 and TRBJ2-2; possible D gene TRBD2, 6 bases. Trimming pared 4 bases from V and 3 bases from J, leaving 13 bases between. Germline loops: CDR1 SGHRS, CDR2 YFSETQ. This CDR3 is 15 amino acids long.

The chain joins TRBV5-5 to TRBJ2-3, with 8 bases lining up with TRBD1. This CDR3 is built from 15 residues. Germline V gene sequence: CDR1 SGHKS, CDR2 YYEKEE (reference sequence). After removal of 4 bases from V and 3 bases from J, the junction contained 7 bases not matched to a gene. As DNA, the CDR3 is TGTGCCAGCAGCCTGTACGGACAGGGAACAGATACGCAGTATTTT. The encoded protein is CASSLYGQGTDTQYF.

The V and J genes are TRBV11-2 and TRBJ1-5; the match to TRBD1 covers 7 bases. The ends lost 5 bases at V and 2 bases at J; junction bases unmatched: 3. Germline lookup yields CDR1 SGHAT and CDR2 FQNNGV. The CDR3 extends over 14 amino acids. CDR3 amino acids: CASSRDRGNQPQHF. Written as DNA, the CDR3 is TGTGCCAGCAGCCGAGACAGGGGCAATCAGCCCCAGCATTTT.

The chain links TRBV19 to TRBJ1-5, with 8 nucleotides matching TRBD1. CDR1 and CDR2 from the germline V gene are LNHDA and SQIVND (reference sequence). The CDR3 is made up of 15 amino acids. V dropped 4 bases and J dropped 7; count of bases not matched to a gene: 9. CDR3 protein: CASSRWETGEQPQHF. The CDR3 DNA is TGTGCCAGTAGTAGGTGGGAGACAGGGGAACAGCCCCAGCATTTT.

This clone was detected a few times. This sequence joins TRBV2 and TRBJ2-3; TRBD2 is a possible D gene (6 bases). The germline V and J ends were trimmed by 3 bases and 0 bases, with 10 bases remaining between them. This CDR3 has 15 amino acids. Germline V lookup: CDR1 SNHLY, CDR2 FYNNEI. CDR3 DNA: TGTGCCAGCAGTGACTCGGGAGTTAGCACAGATACGCAGTATTTT. Translating it yields CASSDSGVSTDTQYF.

The V gene is TRBV19, the J gene TRBJ1-3; 8 positions match TRBD1. The J segment lost 4 bases and the V segment lost 7 bases, leaving 9 bases of the junction unmatched. This CDR3 is built from 15 residues. CDR1 and CDR2 (germline): LNHDA, SQIVND (reference sequence). Here the CDR3 DNA reads TGTGCCAGTAACCTACCAGGACAGGGAGGAAACACCATATATTTT. It specifies CASNLPGQGGNTIYF.

This rearrangement joins TRBV19 to TRBJ1-2, with 7 bases that match TRBD1. The CDR3 totals 15 residues. V lost 3 bases and J lost 3; bases outside the gene matches: 7. Germline values: CDR1 LNHDA, CDR2 SQIVND (reference sequence). In DNA form, the CDR3 reads TGTGCCAGTAGTATTGGGACAGCTATTCACTATGGCTACACCTTC. This gives the protein CASSIGTAIHYGYTF.

This clone turned up a few times. The chain's CDR3 is CASSLVPREGFTNTEAFF. The CDR3 nucleotides read TGTGCCAGCAGCTTAGTTCCCAGGGAGGGCTTTACGAACACTGAAGCTTTCTTT. The rearrangement joins TRBV7-8 to TRBJ1-1; TRBD1 might be the D (5 bases). CDR1 and CDR2 (germline): SGHVS, FQNEAQ. The CDR3 has 18 amino acids. Between the trimmed V and J ends, which lost 1 base and 1 base, there was a span of 19 bases. Drawing the rest from reference TRBV7-8 and TRBJ1-1, the complete variable domain is GAGVSQSPRYKVAKRGQDVALRCDPISGHVSLFWYQQALGQGPEFLTYFQNEAQLDKSGLPSDRFFAERPEGSVSTLKIQRTQQEDSAVYLCASSLVPREGFTNTEAFFGQGTRLTVV.

The chain is built from TRBV5-4 and TRBJ1-2, with a weak D call TRBD1 (6 bases). The CDR3 is made up of 14 amino acids. V was clipped by 6 bases and J by 0 bases, with 12 bases between them. Germline values: CDR1 SGHNT, CDR2 YYREEE (reference sequence). The CDR3, as DNA: TGTGCCAGCACCGCGGGGGCGTCTAACTATGGCTACACCTTC. Protein product: CASTAGASNYGYTF.

The rearrangement links TRBV4-1 to TRBJ2-2; possible D gene TRBD1, 5 bases. V was shortened by 1 base and J by 2 bases, with 8 bases between the two germline ends. This CDR3 has 15 residues. Germline V gives CDR1 MGHRA, CDR2 YSYEKL. DNA of the CDR3: TGCGCCAGCAGCCAAGTGGACACAAACACCGGGGAGCTGTTTTTT. Its translation is CASSQVDTNTGELFF.

The rearrangement joins TRBV7-6 to TRBJ2-7, with D tentatively TRBD1 (6 bases). CDR1 is SGHVS, CDR2 FNYEAQ, per germline. The CDR3 consists of 17 residues. Trimming removed 0 bases from V and 4 bases from J, with 19 bases in between. This CDR3 is CASSLAAGSGAYYEQYV. In DNA, the CDR3 is TGTGCCAGCAGCTTAGCCGCGGGTTCAGGGGCCTATTACGAGCAGTACGTC.